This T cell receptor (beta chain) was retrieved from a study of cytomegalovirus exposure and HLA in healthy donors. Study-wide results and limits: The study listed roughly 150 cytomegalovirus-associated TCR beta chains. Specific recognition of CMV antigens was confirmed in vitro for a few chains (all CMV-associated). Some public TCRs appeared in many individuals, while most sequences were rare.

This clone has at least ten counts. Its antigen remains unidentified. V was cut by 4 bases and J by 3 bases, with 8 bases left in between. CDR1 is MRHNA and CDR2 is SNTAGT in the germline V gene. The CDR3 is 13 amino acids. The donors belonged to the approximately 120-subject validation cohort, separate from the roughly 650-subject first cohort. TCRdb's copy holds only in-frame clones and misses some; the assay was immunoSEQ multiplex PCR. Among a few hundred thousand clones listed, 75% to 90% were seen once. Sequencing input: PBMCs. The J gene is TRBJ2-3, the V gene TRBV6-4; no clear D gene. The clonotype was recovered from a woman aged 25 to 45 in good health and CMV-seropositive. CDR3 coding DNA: TGTGCCAGCAGTGTAAAGGAAACAGATACGCAGTATTTT. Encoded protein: CASSVKETDTQYF.